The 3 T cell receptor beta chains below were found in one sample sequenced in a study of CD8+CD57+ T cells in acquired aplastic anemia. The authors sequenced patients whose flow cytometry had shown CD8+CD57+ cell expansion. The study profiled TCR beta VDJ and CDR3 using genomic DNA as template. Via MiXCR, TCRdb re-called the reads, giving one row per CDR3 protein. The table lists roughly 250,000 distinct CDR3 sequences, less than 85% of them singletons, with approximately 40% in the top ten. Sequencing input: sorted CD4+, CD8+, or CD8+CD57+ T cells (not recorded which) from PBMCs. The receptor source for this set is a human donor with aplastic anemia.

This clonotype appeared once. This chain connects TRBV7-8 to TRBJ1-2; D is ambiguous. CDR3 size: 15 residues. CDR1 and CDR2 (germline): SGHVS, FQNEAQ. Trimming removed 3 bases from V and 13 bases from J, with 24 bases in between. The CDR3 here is CASSFTADAAYLSTF. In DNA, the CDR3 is TGTGCCAGCAGCTTTACTGCAGACGCGGCATACCTTTCCACCTTC. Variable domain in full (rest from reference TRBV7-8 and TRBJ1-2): GAGVSQSPRYKVAKRGQDVALRCDPISGHVSLFWYQQALGQGPEFLTYFQNEAQLDKSGLPSDRFFAERPEGSVSTLKIQRTQQEDSAVYLCASSFTADAAYLSTFGSGTRLTVV.

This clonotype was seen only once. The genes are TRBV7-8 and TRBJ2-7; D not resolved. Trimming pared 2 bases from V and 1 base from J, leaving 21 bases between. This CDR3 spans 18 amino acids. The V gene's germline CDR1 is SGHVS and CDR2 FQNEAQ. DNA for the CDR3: TGTGCCAGCAGCTTACCTGGAGACGGCAATACGCAGTCCTACGAGCAGTACGTC. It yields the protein CASSLPGDGNTQSYEQYV.

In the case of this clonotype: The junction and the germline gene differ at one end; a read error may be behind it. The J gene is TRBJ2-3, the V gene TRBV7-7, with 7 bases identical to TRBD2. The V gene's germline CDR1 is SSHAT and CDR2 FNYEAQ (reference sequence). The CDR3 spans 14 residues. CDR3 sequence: CASSPSGGTDTQYF. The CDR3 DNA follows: TGTGCTAGCAGCCCTAGCGGAGGCACAGATACGCAGTATTTT.